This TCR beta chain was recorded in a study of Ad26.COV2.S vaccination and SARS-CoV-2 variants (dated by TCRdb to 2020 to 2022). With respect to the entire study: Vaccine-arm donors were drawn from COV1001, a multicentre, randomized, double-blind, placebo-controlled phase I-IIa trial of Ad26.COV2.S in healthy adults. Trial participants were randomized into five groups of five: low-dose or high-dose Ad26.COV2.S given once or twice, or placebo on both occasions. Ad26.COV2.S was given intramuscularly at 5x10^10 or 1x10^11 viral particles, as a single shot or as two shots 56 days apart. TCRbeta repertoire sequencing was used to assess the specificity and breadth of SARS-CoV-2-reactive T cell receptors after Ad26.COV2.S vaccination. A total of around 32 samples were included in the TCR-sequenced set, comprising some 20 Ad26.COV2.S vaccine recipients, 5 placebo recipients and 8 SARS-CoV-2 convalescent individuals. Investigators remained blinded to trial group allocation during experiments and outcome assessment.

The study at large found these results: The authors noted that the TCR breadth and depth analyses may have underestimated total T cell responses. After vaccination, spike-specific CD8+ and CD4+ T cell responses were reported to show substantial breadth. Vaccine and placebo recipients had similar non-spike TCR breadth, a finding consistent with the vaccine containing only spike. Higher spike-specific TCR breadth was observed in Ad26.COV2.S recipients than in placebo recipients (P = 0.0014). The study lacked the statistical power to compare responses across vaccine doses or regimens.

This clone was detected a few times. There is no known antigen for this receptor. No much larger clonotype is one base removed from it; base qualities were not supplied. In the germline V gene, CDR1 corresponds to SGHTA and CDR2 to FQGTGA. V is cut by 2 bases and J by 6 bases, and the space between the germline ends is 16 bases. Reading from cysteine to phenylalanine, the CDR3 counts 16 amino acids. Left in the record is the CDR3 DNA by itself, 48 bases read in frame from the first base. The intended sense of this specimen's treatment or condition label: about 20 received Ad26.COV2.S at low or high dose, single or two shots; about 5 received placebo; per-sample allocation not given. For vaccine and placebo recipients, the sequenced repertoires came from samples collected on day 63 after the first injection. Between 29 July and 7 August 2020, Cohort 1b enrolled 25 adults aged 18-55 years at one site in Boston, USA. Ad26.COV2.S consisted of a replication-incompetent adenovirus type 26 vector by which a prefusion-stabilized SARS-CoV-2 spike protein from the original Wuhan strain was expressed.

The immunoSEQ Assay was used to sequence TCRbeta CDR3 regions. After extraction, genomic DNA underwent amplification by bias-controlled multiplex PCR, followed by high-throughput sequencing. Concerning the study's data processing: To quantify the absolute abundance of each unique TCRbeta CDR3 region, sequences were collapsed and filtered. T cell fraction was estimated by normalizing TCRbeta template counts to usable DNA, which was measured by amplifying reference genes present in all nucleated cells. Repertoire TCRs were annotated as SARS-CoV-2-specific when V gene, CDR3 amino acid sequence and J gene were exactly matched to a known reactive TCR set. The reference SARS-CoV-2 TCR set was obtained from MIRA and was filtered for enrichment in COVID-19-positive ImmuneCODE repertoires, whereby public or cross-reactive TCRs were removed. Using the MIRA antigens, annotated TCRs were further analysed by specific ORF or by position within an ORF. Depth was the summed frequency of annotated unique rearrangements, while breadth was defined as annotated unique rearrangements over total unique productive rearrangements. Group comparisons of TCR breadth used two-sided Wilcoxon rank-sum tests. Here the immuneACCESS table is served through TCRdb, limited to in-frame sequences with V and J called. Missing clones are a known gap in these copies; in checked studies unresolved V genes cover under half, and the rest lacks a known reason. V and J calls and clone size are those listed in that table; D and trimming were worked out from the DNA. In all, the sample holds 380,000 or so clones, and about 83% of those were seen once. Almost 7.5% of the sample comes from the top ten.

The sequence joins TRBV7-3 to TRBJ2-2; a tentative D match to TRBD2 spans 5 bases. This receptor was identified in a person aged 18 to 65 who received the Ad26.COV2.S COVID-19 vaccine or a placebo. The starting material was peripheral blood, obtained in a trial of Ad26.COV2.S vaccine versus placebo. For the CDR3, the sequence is CASSLQRAGSSGELFF. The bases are TGTGCCAGCAGCTTACAGAGGGCAGGTAGCTCCGGGGAGCTGTTTTTT. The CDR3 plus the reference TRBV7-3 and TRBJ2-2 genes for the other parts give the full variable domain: GAGVSQTPSNKVTEKGKYVELRCDPISGHTALYWYRQSLGQGPEFLIYFQGTGAADDSGLPNDRFFAVRPEGSVSTLKIQRTERGDSAVYLCASSLQRAGSSGELFFGEGSRLTVL.